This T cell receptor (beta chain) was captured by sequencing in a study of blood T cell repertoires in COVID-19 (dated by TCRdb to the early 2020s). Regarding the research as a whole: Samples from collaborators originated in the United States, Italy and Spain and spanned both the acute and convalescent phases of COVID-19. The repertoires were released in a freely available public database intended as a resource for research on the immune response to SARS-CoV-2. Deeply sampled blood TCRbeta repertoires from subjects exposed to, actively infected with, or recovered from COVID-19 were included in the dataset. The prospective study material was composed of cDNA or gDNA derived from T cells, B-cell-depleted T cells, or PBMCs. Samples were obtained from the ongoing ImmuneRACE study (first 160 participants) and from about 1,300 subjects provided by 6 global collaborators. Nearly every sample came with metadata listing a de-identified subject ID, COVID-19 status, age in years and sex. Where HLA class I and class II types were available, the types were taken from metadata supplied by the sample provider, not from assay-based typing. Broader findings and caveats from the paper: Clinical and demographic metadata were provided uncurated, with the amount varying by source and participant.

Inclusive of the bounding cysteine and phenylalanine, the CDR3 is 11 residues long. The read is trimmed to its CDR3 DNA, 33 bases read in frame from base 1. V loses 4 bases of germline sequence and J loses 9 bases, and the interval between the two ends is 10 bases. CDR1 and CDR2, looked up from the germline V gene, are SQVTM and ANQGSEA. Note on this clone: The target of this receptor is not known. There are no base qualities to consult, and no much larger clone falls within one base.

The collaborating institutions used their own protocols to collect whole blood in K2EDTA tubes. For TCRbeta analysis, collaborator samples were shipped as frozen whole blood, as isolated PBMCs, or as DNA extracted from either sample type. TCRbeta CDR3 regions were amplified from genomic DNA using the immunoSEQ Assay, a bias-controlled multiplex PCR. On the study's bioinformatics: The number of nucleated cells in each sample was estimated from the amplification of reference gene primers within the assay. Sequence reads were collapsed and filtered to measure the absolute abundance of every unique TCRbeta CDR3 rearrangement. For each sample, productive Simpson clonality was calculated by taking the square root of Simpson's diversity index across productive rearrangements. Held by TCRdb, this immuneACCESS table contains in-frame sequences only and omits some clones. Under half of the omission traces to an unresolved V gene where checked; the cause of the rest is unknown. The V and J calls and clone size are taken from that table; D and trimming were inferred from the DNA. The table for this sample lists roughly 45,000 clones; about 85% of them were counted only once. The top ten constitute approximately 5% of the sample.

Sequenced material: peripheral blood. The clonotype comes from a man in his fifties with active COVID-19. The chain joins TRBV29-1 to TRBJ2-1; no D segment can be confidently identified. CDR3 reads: CSVARVGEQFF. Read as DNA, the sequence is TGCAGCGTTGCTCGAGTCGGTGAGCAGTTCTTC.